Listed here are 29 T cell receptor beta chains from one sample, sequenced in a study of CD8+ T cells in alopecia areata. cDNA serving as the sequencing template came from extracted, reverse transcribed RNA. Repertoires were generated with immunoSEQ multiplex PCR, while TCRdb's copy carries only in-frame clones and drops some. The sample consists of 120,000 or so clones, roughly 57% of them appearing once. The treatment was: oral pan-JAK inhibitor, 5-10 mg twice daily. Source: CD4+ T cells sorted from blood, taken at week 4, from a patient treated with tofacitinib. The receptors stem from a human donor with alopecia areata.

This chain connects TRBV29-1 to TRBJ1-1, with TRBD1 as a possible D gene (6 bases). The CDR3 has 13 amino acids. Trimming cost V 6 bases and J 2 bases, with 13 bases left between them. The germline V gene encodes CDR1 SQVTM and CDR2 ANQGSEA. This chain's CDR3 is CSVLAGTNTEAFF. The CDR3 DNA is TGCAGCGTGCTGGCCGGGACAAACACTGAAGCTTTCTTT.

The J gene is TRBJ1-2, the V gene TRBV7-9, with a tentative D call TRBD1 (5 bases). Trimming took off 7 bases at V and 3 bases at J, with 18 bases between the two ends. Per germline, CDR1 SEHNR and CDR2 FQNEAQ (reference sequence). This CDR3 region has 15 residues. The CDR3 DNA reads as TGTGCCAGCACCGGCCCCCGCAGGGCCTACTATGGCTACACCTTC. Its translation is CASTGPRRAYYGYTF.

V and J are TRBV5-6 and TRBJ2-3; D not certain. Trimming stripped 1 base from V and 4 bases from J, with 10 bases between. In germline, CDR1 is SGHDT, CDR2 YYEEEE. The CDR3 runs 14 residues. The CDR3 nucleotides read TGTGCCAGCAGCTTGTACCGACGATCAGATACGCAGTATTTT. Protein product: CASSLYRRSDTQYF.

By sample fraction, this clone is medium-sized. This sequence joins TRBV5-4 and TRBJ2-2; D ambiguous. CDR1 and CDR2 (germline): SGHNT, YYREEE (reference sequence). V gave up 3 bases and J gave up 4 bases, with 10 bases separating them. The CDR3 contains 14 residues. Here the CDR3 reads CASSSTSSTGELFF. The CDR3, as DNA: TGTGCCAGCAGCTCCACTTCTAGCACCGGGGAGCTGTTTTTT.

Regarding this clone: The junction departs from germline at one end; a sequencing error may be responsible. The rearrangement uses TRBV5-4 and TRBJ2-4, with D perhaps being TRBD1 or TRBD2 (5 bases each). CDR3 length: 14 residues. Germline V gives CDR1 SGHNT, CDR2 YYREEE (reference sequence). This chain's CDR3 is CASSLAGAQNIQYF. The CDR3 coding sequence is TGTGCCAGCAGCTTGGCCGGGGCACAAAACATTCAATACTTC.

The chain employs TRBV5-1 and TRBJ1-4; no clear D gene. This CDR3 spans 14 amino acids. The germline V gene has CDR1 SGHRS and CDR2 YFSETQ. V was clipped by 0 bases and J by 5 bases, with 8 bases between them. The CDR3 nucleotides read TGCGCCAGCAGCTTGGGCCAGCCAAATGAAAAACTGTTTTTT. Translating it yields CASSLGQPNEKLFF.

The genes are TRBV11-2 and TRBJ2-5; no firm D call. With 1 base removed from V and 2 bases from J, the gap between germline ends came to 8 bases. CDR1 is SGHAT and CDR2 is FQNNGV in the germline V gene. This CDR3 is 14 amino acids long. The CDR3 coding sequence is TGTGCCAGCAGCTTAGTAGGTTCTCAAGAGACCCAGTACTTC. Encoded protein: CASSLVGSQETQYF.

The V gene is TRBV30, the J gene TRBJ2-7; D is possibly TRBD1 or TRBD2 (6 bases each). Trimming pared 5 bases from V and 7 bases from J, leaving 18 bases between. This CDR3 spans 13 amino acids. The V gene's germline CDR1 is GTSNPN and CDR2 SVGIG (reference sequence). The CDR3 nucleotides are TGTGCCTGGGGAGGGGACACCAAGGGAGAGCAGTACTTC. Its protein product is CAWGGDTKGEQYF.

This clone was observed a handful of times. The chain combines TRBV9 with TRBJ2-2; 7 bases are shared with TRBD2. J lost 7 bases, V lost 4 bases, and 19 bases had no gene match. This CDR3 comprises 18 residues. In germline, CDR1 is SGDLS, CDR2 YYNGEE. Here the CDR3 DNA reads TGTGCCAGCAGCCATCGTCCCGAGGGAGGGGCCAGTGGCGGGGAGCTGTTTTTT. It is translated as CASSHRPEGGASGGELFF.

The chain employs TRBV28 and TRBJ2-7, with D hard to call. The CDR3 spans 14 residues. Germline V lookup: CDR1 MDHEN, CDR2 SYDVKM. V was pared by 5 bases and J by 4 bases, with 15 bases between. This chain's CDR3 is CASSRDGPVYEQYF. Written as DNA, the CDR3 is TGTGCCAGCAGTAGGGATGGTCCGGTGTACGAGCAGTACTTC.

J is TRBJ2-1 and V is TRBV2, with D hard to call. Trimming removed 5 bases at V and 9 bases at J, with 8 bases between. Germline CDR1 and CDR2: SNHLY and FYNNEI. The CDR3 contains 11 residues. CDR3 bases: TGTGCCAGCAGTCCTATTAGTGAGCAGTTCTTC. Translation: CASSPISEQFF.

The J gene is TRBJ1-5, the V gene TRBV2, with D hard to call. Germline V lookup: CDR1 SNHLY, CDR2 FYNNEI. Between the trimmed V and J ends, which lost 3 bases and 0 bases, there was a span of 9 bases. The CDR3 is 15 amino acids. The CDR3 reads CASSEGGSSNQPQHF. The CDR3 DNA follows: TGTGCCAGCAGTGAGGGAGGAAGTAGCAATCAGCCCCAGCATTTT. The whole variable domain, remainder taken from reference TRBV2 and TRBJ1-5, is EPEVTQTPSHQVTQMGQEVILRCVPISNHLYFYWYRQILGQKVEFLVSFYNNEISEKSEIFDDQFSVERPDGSNFTLKIRSTKLEDSAMYFCASSEGGSSNQPQHFGDGTRLSIL.

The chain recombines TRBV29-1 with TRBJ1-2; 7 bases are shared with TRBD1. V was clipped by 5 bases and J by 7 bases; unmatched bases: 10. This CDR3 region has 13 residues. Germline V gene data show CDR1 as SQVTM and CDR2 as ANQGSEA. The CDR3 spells CSVPTWDRSGYTF. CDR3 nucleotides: TGCAGCGTTCCGACCTGGGACAGAAGTGGCTACACCTTC.

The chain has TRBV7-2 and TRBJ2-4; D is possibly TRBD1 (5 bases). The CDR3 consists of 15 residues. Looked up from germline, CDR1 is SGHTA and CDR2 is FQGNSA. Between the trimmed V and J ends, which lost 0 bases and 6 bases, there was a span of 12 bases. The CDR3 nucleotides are TGTGCCAGCAGCTTAGCTAGCAGGGCTGGAAACATTCAGTACTTC. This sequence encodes CASSLASRAGNIQYF.

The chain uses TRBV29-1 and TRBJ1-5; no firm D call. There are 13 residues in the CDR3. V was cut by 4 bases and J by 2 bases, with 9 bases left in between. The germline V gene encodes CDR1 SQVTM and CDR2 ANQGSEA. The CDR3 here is CSVGEQGNQPQHF. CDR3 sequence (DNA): TGCAGCGTTGGTGAACAAGGCAATCAGCCCCAGCATTTT.

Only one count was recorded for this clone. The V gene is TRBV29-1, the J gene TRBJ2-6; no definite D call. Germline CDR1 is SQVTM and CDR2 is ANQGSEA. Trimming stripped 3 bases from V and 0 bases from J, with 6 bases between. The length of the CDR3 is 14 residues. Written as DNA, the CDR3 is TGCAGCGTTGATTCCGCCTCTGGGGCCAACGTCCTGACTTTC. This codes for CSVDSASGANVLTF. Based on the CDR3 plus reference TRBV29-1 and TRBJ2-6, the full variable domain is SAVISQKPSRDICQRGTSLTIQCQVDSQVTMMFWYRQQPGQSLTLIATANQGSEATYESGFVIDKFPISRPNLTFSTLTVSNMSPEDSSIYLCSVDSASGANVLTFGAGSRLTVL.

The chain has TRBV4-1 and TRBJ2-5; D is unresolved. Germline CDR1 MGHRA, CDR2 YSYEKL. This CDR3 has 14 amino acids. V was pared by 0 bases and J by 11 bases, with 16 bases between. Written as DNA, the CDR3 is TGCGCCAGCAGCCAAGATATGTTGGATAGACCGCAGTACTTC. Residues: CASSQDMLDRPQYF.

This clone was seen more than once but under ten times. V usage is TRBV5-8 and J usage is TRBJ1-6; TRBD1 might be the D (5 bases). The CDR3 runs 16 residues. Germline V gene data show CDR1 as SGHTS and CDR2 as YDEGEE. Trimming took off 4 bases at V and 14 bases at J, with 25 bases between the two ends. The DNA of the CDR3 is TGTGCCAGCAGCAAATCTGTTTCCCCGGGACGCCAGGCCCTCCACTTT. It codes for CASSKSVSPGRQALHF.

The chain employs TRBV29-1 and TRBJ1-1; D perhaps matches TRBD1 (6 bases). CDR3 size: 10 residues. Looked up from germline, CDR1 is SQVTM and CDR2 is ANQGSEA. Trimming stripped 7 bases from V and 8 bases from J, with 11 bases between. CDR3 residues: CSGRTEEAFF. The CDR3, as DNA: TGCAGCGGGAGGACAGAAGAAGCTTTCTTT.

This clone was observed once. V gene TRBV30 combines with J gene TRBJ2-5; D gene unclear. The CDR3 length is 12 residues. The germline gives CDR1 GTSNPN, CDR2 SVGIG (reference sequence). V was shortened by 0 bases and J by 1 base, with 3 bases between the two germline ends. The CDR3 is CAWSVVQETQYF. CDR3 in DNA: TGTGCCTGGAGTGTAGTCCAAGAGACCCAGTACTTC.

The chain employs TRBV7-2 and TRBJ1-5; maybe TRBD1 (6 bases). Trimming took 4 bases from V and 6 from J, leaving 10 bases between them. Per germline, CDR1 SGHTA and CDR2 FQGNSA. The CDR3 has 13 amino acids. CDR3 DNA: TGTGCCAGCAGCTCCAGGGGTTCTCAGCCCCAGCATTTT. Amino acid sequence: CASSSRGSQPQHF. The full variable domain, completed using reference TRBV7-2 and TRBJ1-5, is GAGVSQSPSNKVTEKGKDVELRCDPISGHTALYWYRQSLGQGLEFLIYFQGNSAPDKSGLPSDRFSAERTGGSVSTLTIQRTQQEDSAVYLCASSSRGSQPQHFGDGTRLSIL.

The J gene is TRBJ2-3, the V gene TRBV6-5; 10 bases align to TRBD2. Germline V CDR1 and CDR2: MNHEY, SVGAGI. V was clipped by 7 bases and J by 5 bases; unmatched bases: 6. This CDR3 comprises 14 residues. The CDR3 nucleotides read TGTGCCAGCAAGCTCACTAGCGGGGTAGATACGCAGTATTTT. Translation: CASKLTSGVDTQYF.

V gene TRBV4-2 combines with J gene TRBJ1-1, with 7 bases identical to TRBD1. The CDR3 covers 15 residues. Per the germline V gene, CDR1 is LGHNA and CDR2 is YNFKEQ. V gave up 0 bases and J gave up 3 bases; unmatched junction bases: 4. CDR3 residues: CASSQEAGGDTEAFF. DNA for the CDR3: TGTGCCAGCAGCCAAGAGGCAGGGGGAGACACTGAAGCTTTCTTT.

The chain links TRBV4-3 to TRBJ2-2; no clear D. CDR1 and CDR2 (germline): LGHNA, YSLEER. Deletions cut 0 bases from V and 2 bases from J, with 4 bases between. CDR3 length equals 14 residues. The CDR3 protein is CASSQETNTGELFF. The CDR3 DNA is TGCGCCAGCAGCCAAGAAACTAACACCGGGGAGCTGTTTTTT.

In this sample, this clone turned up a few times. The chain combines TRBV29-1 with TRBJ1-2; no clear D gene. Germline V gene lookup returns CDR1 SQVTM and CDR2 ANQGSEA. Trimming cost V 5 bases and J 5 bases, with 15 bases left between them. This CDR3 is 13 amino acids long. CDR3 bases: TGCAGCGTTCTGGCCACGACCCCATATGGCTACACCTTC. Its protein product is CSVLATTPYGYTF.

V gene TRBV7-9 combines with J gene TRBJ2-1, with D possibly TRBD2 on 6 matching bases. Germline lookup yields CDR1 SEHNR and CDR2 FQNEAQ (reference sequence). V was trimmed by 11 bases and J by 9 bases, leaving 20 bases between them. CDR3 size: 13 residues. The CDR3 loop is CAHGSLEEGEQFF. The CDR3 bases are TGTGCCCACGGATCGCTAGAGGAGGGTGAGCAGTTCTTC.

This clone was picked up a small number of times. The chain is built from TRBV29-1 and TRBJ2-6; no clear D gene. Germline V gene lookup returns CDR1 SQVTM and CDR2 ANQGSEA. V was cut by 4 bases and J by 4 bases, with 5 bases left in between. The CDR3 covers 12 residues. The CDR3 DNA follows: TGCAGCGTTGCACAGGGGGCCAACGTCCTGACTTTC. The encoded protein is CSVAQGANVLTF.

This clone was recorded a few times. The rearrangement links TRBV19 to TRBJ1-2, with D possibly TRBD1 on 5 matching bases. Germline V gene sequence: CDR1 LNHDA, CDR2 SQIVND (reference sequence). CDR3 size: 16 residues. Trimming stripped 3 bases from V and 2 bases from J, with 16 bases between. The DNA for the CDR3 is TGTGCCAGTAGTATCACGGGCGAGGGGACCAACTATGGCTACACCTTC. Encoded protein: CASSITGEGTNYGYTF.

The CDR3 region is CASSSPDRGEYGYTF. CDR3 DNA sequence: TGTGCCAGCAGTTCCCCGGACAGGGGGGAGTATGGCTACACCTTC. The chain uses TRBV28 and TRBJ1-2, with 10 bases identical to TRBD1. Germline CDR1 and CDR2: MDHEN and SYDVKM. V was pared by 4 bases and J by 5 bases, with 7 bases of the junction left unmatched. The CDR3 length is 15 residues.